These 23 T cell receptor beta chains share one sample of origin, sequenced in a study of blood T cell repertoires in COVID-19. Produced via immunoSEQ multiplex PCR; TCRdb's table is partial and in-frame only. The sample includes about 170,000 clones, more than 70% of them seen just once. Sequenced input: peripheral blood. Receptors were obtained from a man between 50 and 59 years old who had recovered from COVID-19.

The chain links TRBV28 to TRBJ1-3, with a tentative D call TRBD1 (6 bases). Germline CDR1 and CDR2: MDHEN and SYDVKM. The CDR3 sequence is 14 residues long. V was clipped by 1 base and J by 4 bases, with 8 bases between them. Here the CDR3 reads CASSLSGVGNTIYF. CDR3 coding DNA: TGTGCCAGCAGTTTATCAGGGGTCGGAAACACCATATATTTT.

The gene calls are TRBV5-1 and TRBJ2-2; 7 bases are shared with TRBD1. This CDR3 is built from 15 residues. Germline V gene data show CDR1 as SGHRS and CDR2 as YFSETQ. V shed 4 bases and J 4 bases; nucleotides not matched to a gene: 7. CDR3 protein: CASSLPTGSTGELFF. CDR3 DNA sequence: TGCGCCAGCAGCCTACCGACAGGGTCCACCGGGGAGCTGTTTTTT. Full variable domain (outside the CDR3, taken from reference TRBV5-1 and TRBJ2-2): KAGVTQTPRYLIKTRGQQVTLSCSPISGHRSVSWYQQTPGQGLQFLFEYFSETQRNKGNFPGRFSGRQFSNSRSEMNVSTLELGDSALYLCASSLPTGSTGELFFGEGSRLTVL.

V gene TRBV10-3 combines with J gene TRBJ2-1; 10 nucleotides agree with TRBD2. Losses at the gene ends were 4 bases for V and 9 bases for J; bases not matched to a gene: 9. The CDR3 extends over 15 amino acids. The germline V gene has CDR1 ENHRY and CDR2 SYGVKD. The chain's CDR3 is CAISGGAGGVTEQFF. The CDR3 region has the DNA TGTGCCATCAGTGGCGGAGCGGGAGGGGTAACTGAGCAGTTCTTC.

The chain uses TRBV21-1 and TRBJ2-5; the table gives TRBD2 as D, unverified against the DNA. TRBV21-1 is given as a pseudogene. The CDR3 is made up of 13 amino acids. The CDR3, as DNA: TGTGCCACGCGCCTAGTCGTGGAAGAGACCCAGTACTTC. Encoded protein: CATRLVVEETQYF.

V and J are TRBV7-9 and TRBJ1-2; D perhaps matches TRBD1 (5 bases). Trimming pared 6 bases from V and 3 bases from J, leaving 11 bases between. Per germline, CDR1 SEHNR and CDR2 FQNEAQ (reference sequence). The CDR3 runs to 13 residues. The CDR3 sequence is CASSSTAYYGYTF. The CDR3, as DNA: TGTGCCAGCAGTTCGACAGCTTACTATGGCTACACCTTC.

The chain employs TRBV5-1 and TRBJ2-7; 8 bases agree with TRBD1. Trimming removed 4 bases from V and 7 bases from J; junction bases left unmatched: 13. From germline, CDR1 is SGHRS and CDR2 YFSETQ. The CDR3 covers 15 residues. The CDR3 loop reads CASSTDRVPLKEQYF. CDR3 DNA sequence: TGCGCCAGCAGCACGGACAGGGTACCCTTGAAGGAGCAGTACTTC.

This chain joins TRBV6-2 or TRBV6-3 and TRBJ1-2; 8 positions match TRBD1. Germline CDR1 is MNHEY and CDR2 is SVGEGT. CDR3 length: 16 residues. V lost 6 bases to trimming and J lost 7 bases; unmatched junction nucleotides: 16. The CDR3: CASSRTPPDRGGGYTF. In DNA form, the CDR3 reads TGTGCCAGCAGCCGTACCCCGCCTGACAGGGGAGGTGGCTACACCTTC.

CDR3 in amino acids: CASHAQPQMNTEAFF. The CDR3 DNA is TGCGCCAGCCACGCCCAACCCCAGATGAACACTGAAGCTTTCTTT. J is TRBJ1-1 and V is TRBV5-1; D gene ambiguous. V was clipped by 7 bases and J by 0 bases, with 16 bases between them. Germline V gene lookup returns CDR1 SGHRS and CDR2 YFSETQ. There are 15 residues in the CDR3.

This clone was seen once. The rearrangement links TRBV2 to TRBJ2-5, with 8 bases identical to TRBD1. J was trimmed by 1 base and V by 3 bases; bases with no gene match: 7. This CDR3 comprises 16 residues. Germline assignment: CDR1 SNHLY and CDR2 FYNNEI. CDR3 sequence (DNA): TGTGCCAGCAGTGATCTGGGAACAGGGGGCCAAGAGACCCAGTACTTC. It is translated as CASSDLGTGGQETQYF. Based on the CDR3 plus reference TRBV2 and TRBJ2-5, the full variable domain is EPEVTQTPSHQVTQMGQEVILRCVPISNHLYFYWYRQILGQKVEFLVSFYNNEISEKSEIFDDQFSVERPDGSNFTLKIRSTKLEDSAMYFCASSDLGTGGQETQYFGPGTRLLVL.

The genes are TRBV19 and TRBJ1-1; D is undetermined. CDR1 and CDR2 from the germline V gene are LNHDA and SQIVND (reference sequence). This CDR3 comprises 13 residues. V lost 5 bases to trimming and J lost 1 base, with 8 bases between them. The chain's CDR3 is CASSLGGNTEAFF. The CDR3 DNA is TGTGCCAGTAGTCTGGGAGGGAACACTGAAGCTTTCTTT.

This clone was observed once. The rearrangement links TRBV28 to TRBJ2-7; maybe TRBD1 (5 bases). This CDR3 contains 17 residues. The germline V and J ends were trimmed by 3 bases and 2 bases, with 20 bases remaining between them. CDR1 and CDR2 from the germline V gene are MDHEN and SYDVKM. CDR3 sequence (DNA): TGTGCCAGCAGTTTCCACAATCGACAGAGTTTGGCCTACGAGCAGTACTTC. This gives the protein CASSFHNRQSLAYEQYF.

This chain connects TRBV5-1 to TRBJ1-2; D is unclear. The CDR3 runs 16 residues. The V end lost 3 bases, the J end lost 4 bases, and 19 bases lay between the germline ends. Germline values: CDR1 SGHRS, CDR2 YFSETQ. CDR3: CASSSTGREAGYGYTF. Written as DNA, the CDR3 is TGCGCCAGCAGCTCAACGGGCCGGGAGGCGGGCTATGGCTACACCTTC.

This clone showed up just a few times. The CDR3 DNA is TGTGCCAGTAGTATTAAGGGGACAGGGGACCGCTATGGCTACACCTTC. Protein sequence: CASSIKGTGDRYGYTF. The genes are TRBV19 and TRBJ1-2; the match to TRBD1 covers 10 bases. The V gene's germline CDR1 is LNHDA and CDR2 SQIVND (reference sequence). Trimming took 3 bases from V and 4 from J; bases not matched to a gene: 8. The CDR3 spans 16 residues.

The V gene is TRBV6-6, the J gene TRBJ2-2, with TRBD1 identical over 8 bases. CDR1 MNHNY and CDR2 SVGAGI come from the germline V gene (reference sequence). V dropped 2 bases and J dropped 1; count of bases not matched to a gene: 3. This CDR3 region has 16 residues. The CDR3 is CASSYTGGGNTGELFF. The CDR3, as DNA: TGTGCCAGCAGTTACACAGGGGGTGGGAACACCGGGGAGCTGTTTTTT.

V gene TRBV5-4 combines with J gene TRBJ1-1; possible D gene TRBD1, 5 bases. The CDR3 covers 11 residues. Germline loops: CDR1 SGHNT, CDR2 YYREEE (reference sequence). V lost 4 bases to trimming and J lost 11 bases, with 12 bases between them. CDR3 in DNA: TGTGCCAGCAGCGACCTCTCAGGGGCTTTCTTT. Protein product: CASSDLSGAFF. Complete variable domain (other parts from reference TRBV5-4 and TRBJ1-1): ETGVTQSPTHLIKTRGQQVTLRCSSQSGHNTVSWYQQALGQGPQFIFQYYREEENGRGNFPPRFSGLQFPNYSSELNVNALELDDSALYLCASSDLSGAFFGQGTRLTVV.

CDR3 loop: CASSRDRGLDTQYF. CDR3 DNA sequence: TGTGCCAGCAGCCGGGACAGGGGGCTAGATACGCAGTATTTT. This chain connects TRBV6-4 to TRBJ2-3, with 12 bases lining up with TRBD1. With 6 bases clipped from V and 5 bases from J, the junction kept 3 bases outside the gene matches. Germline V gene lookup returns CDR1 MRHNA and CDR2 SNTAGT. CDR3 size: 14 residues.

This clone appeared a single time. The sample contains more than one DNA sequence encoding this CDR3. The CDR3 protein is CASSERGGTEAFF. The CDR3 nucleotides read TGTGCCAGCAGTGAGCGGGGAGGCACTGAAGCTTTCTTT. This chain connects TRBV6-1 to TRBJ1-1; D unresolved. The V end was cut by 3 bases, the J end by 4 bases, with 9 bases between. The V gene's germline CDR1 is MNHNS and CDR2 SASEGT. The CDR3 covers 13 residues.

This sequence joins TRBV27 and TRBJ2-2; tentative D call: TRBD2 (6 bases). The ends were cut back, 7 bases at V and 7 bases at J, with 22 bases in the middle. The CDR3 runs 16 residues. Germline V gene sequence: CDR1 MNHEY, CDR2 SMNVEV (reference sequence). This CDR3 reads CASKFLRHKDYGELFF. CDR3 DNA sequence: TGTGCCAGCAAATTCCTACGACACAAGGACTACGGGGAGCTGTTTTTT.

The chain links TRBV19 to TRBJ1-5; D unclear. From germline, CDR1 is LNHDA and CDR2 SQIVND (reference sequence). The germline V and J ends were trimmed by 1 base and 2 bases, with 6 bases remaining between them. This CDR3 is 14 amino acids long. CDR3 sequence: CASSIGAGNQPQHF. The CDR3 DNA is TGTGCCAGTAGTATAGGTGCGGGCAATCAGCCCCAGCATTTT.

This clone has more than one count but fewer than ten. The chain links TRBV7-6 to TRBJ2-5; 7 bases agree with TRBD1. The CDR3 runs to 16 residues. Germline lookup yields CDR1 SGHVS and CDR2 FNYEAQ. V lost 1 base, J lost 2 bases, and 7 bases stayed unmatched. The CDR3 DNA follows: TGTGCCAGCAGCTTAGGACAGGGAGCAGGACAAGAGACCCAGTACTTC. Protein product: CASSLGQGAGQETQYF.

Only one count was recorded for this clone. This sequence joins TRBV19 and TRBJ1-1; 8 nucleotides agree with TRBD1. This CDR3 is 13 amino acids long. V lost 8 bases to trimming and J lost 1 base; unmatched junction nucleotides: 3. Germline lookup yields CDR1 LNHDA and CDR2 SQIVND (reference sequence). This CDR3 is CASSDRANTEAFF. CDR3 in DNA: TGTGCCAGTTCGGACAGGGCGAACACTGAAGCTTTCTTT.

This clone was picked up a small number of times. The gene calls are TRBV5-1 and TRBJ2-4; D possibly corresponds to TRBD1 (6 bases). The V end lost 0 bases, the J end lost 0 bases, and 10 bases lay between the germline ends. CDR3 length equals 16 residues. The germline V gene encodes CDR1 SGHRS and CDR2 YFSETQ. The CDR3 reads CASSLGDTLAKNIQYF. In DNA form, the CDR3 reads TGCGCCAGCAGCTTGGGGGACACCCTAGCCAAAAACATTCAGTACTTC.

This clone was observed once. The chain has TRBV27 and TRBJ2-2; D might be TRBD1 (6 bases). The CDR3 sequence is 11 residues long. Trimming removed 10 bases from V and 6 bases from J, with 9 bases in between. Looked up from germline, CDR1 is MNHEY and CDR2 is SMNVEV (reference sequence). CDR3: CATYRAGELFF. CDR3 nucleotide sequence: TGTGCCACTTACAGGGCCGGGGAGCTGTTTTTT.